The 11 T cell receptor beta chains reported below all come from one sample, sequenced in a study of response to subunit inactivated influenza vaccine. TCRdb used MiXCR to reprocess the RT-PCR reads, holding one entry per CDR3 protein. The sample lists 650,000 to 800,000 distinct CDR3 sequences, roughly 20% occurring once. Source: PBMCs from blood, taken 5 days after vaccination. The receptors were gathered from a man between 50 and 59 years old who received an inactivated influenza vaccine.

This clonotype was found many times. The chain couples TRBV12-3 or TRBV12-4 to TRBJ2-1, with 9 bases that match TRBD2. Trimming took 4 bases from V and 3 from J; bases not matched to a gene: 1. There are 14 residues in the CDR3. CDR3 sequence reads: CASSSTSGYNEQFF. DNA for the CDR3: TGTGCCAGCAGTTCGACTAGCGGCTACAATGAGCAGTTCTTC.

In this sample, this clonotype turned up many times. The CDR3 DNA follows: TGCGCCAGCAGTGCCCAGCAGCACCAAGAGACCCAGTACTTC. This translates into CASSAQQHQETQYF. This chain links TRBV10-1 with TRBJ2-5, with D uncertain. The CDR3 length is 14 residues. The V and J ends lost 4 bases and 0 bases respectively, with 9 bases between them. Germline CDR1 WNHNN, CDR2 SYGVQD (reference sequence).

The chain uses TRBV7-9 and TRBJ2-5; D assignment may be TRBD1 or TRBD2 (5 bases each). The CDR3 is 13 residues long. V was clipped by 5 bases and J by 3 bases, with 10 bases between them. Germline CDR1 and CDR2: SEHNR and FQNEAQ (reference sequence). The CDR3 reads CASSRGVEETQYF. CDR3 bases: TGTGCCAGCAGCCGGGGCGTCGAAGAGACCCAGTACTTC. The entire variable domain, with the rest obtained from reference TRBV7-9 and TRBJ2-5, is as follows: DTGVSQNPRHKITKRGQNVTFRCDPISEHNRLYWYRQTLGQGPEFLTYFQNEAQLEKSRLLSDRFSAERPKGSFSTLEIQRTEQGDSAMYLCASSRGVEETQYFGPGTRLLVL.

This clonotype showed up just a few times. The chain recombines TRBV9 with TRBJ2-5; maybe TRBD1 (5 bases). The CDR3 contains 14 residues. V lost 1 base to trimming and J lost 4 bases, with 11 bases between them. Looked up from germline, CDR1 is SGDLS and CDR2 is YYNGEE. CDR3 sequence: CASSVSPTGETQYF. As DNA, the CDR3 is TGTGCCAGCAGCGTAAGCCCCACAGGAGAGACCCAGTACTTC. Variable domain in full (rest from reference TRBV9 and TRBJ2-5): DSGVTQTPKHLITATGQRVTLRCSPRSGDLSVYWYQQSLDQGLQFLIQYYNGEERAKGNILERFSAQQFPDLHSELNLSSLELGDSALYFCASSVSPTGETQYFGPGTRLLVL.

This chain links TRBV20-1 with TRBJ2-3, with TRBD2 identical over 8 bases. The ends lost 6 bases at V and 0 bases at J; junction bases unmatched: 11. The CDR3 spans 16 residues. From germline, CDR1 is DFQATT and CDR2 SNEGSKA (reference sequence). The CDR3 DNA reads as TGCAGTGCCCCAAGGAGCGGGAGTTTGAGCACAGATACGCAGTATTTT. It specifies CSAPRSGSLSTDTQYF.

This chain joins TRBV28 and TRBJ2-3; TRBD2 aligns across 8 bases. V gave up 3 bases and J gave up 2 bases; unmatched junction bases: 7. The CDR3 extends over 16 amino acids. The germline CDR1 and CDR2 sequences are MDHEN and SYDVKM. The CDR3 sequence: CASSFLAGKNTDTQYF. CDR3 nucleotide sequence: TGTGCCAGCAGTTTCTTAGCGGGGAAGAACACAGATACGCAGTATTTT.

This chain connects TRBV7-6 to TRBJ1-2; D possibly corresponds to TRBD1 (5 bases). Germline V CDR1 and CDR2: SGHVS, FNYEAQ. The CDR3 is 14 amino acids. Trimming removed 6 bases at V and 4 bases at J, with 15 bases between. The CDR3 bases are TGTGCCAGCAGGTCGAAACAGGTTAGCTATGGCTACACCTTC. It specifies CASRSKQVSYGYTF.

This clonotype showed up just a few times. The chain has TRBV12-3 or TRBV12-4 and TRBJ2-3, with 11 bases aligning to TRBD2. Unmatched junction bases numbered 3, after V lost 2 bases and J lost 5 bases. CDR3 length equals 15 residues. CDR3: CASSLSSGRGDTQYF. The CDR3 nucleotides are TGTGCCAGCAGTTTAAGTAGCGGGAGGGGAGATACGCAGTATTTT.

This clonotype has only a few counts. The J gene is TRBJ2-3, the V gene TRBV14, with D perhaps TRBD2 (6 bases). CDR1 is SGHDN and CDR2 is FVKESK in the germline V gene. CDR3 length equals 12 residues. The germline V and J ends were trimmed by 5 bases and 8 bases, with 11 bases remaining between them. CDR3 amino acids: CASSLRRGTQYF. CDR3 DNA sequence: TGTGCCAGCAGCTTGCGGAGGGGTACGCAGTATTTT.

V gene TRBV6-2 or TRBV6-3 combines with J gene TRBJ2-7; the match to TRBD2 covers 10 bases. The germline gives CDR1 MNHEY, CDR2 SVGEGT. The V gene end was trimmed by 3 bases and the J gene end by 5 bases; junction bases not matched to a gene: 7. This CDR3 contains 15 residues. The CDR3 loop is CASSYYASGSHEQYF. The DNA of the CDR3 is TGTGCCAGCAGTTATTACGCTAGCGGGAGCCACGAGCAGTACTTC.

This clonotype was counted only a few times. The chain recombines TRBV7-9 with TRBJ2-5, with 10 positions matching TRBD1. CDR1 is SEHNR and CDR2 is FQNEAQ in the germline V gene (reference sequence). The CDR3 consists of 16 residues. J gave up 4 bases and V 2 bases, and 7 bases lay outside the gene matches. The CDR3 nucleotides read TGTGCCAGCAGCTTAACCGGGACAGGGGATCGAGAGACCCAGTACTTC. Its protein product is CASSLTGTGDRETQYF.